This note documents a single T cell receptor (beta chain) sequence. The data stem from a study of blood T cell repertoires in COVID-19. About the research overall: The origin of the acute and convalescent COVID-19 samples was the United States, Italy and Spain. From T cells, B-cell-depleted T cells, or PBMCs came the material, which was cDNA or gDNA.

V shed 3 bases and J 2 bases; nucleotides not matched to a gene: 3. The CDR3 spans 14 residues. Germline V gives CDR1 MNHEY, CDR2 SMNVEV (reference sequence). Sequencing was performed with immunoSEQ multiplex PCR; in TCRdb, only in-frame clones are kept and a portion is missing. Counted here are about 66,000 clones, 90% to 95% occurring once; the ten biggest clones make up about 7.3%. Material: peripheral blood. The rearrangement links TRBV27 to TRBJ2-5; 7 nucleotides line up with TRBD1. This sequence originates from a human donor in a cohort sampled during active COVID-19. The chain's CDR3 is CASSFGTEQETQYF. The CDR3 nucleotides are TGTGCCAGCAGTTTCGGGACAGAACAAGAGACCCAGTACTTC.